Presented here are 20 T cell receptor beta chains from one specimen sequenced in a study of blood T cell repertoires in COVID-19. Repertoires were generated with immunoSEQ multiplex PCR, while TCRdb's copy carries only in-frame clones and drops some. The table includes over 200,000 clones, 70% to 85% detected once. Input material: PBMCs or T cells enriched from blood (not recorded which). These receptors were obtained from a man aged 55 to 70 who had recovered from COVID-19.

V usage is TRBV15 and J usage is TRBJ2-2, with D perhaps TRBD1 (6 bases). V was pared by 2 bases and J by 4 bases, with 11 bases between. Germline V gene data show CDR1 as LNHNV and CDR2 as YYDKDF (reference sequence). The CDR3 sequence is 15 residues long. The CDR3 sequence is CATSRNRVPTGELFF. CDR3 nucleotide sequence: TGTGCCACCAGCAGAAACAGGGTGCCCACCGGGGAGCTGTTTTTT.

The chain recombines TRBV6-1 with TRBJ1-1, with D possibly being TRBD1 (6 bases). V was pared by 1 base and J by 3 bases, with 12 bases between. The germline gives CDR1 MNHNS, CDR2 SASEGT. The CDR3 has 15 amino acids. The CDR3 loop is CASSEDRDTYTEAFF. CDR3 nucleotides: TGTGCCAGCAGTGAAGACCGGGACACCTACACTGAAGCTTTCTTT.

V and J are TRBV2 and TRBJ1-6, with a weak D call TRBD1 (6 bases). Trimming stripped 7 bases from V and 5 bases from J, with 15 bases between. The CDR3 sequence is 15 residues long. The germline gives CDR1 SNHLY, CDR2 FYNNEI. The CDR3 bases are TGTGCCAGCATCAGCGGGGCAGGGGATAATTCACCCCTCCACTTT. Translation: CASISGAGDNSPLHF. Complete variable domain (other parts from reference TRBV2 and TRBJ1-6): EPEVTQTPSHQVTQMGQEVILRCVPISNHLYFYWYRQILGQKVEFLVSFYNNEISEKSEIFDDQFSVERPDGSNFTLKIRSTKLEDSAMYFCASISGAGDNSPLHFGNGTRLTVT.

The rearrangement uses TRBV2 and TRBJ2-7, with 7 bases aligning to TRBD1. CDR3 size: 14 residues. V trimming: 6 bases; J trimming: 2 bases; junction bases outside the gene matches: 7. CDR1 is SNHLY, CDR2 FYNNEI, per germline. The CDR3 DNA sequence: TGTGCCAGCAGACCCCCGGGACAGCCCTACGAGCAGTACTTC. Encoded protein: CASRPPGQPYEQYF.

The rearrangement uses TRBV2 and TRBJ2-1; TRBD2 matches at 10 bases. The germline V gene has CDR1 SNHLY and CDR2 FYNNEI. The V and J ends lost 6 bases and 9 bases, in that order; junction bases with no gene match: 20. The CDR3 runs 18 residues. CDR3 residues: CASSGPSGGRVTMIEQFF. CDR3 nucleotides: TGTGCCAGCAGCGGACCTAGCGGGGGCCGGGTTACAATGATTGAGCAGTTCTTC.

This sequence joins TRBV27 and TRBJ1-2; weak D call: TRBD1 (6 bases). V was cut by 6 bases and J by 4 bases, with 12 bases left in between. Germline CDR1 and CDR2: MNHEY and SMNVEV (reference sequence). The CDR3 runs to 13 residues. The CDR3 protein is CASSPEGVYGYTF. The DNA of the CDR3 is TGTGCCAGCAGCCCCGAGGGGGTCTATGGCTACACCTTC.

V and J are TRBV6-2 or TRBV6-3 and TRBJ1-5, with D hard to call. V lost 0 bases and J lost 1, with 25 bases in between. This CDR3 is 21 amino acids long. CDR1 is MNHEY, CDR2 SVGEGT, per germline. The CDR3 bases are TGTGCCAGCAGTTACTCTGGTGTGTTCGGTGGGCAACGGCAAAGCAATCAGCCCCAGCATTTT. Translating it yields CASSYSGVFGGQRQSNQPQHF.

CDR3 amino acids: CASSLYSYNEQFF. The DNA for the CDR3 is TGTGCCAGCAGCTTATACAGTTACAATGAGCAGTTCTTC. The J gene is TRBJ2-1, the V gene TRBV11-3; no clear D gene. Per the germline V gene, CDR1 is SGHNT and CDR2 is YENEEA. The CDR3 sequence is 13 residues long. Trimming shortened V by 2 bases and J by 4 bases, and 6 bases separated the two germline ends.

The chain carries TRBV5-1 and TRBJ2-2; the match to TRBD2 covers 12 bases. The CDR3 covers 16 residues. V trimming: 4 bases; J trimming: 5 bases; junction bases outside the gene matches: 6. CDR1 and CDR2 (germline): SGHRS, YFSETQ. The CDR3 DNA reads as TGCGCCAGCAGCCCGCCCCTAGCGGGGGGGACCGGGGAGCTGTTTTTT. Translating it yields CASSPPLAGGTGELFF.

The CDR3 DNA is TGCGCCAGCAGCCGACTCGTTGCAGGGGACCGCACAGATACGCAGTATTTT. Amino acid sequence: CASSRLVAGDRTDTQYF. V usage is TRBV5-1 and J usage is TRBJ2-3; tentative D call: TRBD1 (6 bases). V was trimmed by 4 bases and J by 1 base, leaving 19 bases between them. From germline, CDR1 is SGHRS and CDR2 YFSETQ. The CDR3 runs 17 residues. Full variable domain (rest looked up from reference TRBV5-1 and TRBJ2-3): KAGVTQTPRYLIKTRGQQVTLSCSPISGHRSVSWYQQTPGQGLQFLFEYFSETQRNKGNFPGRFSGRQFSNSRSEMNVSTLELGDSALYLCASSRLVAGDRTDTQYFGPGTRLTVL.

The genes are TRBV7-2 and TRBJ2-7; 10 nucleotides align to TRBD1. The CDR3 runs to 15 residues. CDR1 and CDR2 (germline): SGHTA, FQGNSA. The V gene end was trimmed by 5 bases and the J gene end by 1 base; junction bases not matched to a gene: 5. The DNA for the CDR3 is TGTGCCAGCAGCACAGACAGGGGGCTATCCTACGAGCAGTACTTC. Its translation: CASSTDRGLSYEQYF.

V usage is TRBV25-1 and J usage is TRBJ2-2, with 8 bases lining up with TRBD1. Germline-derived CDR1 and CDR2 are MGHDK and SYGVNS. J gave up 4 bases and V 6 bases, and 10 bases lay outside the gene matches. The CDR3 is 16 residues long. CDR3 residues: CASRGGQGEFTGELFF. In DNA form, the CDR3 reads TGTGCCAGCAGGGGAGGACAGGGAGAGTTCACCGGGGAGCTGTTTTTT.

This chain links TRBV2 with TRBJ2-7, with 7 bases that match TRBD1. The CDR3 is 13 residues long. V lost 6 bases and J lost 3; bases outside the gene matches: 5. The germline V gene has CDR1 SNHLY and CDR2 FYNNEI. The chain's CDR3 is CASRRDSRYEQYF. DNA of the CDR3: TGTGCCAGCAGAAGGGACAGTCGCTACGAGCAGTACTTC.

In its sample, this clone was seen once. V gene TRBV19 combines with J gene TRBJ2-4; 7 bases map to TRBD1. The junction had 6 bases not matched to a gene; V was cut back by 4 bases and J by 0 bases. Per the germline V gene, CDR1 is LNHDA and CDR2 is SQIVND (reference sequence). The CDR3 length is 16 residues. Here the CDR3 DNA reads TGTGCCAGTAGTACCGGACAGGCCCTAGCCAAAAACATTCAGTACTTC. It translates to CASSTGQALAKNIQYF.

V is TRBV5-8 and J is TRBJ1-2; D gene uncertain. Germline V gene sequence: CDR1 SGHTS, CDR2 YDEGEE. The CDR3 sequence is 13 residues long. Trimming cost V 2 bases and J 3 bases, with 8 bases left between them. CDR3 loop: CASSFDTDYGYTF. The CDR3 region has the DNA TGTGCCAGCAGCTTCGACACTGACTATGGCTACACCTTC.

This CDR3 is CASTDRATDTQYF. The CDR3 nucleotides read TGTGCCAGCACAGACAGGGCAACAGATACGCAGTATTTT. This chain links TRBV19 with TRBJ2-3; 7 bases are a match to TRBD1. Per the germline V gene, CDR1 is LNHDA and CDR2 is SQIVND (reference sequence). Trimming cost V 9 bases and J 3 bases; bases outside gene matches: 6. CDR3 length: 13 amino acids.

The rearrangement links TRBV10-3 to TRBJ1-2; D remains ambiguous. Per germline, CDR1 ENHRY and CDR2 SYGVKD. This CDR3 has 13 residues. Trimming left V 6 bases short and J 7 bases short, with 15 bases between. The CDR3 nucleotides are TGTGCCATCAGAGGGAGGGCCGGTCCTGGCTACACCTTC. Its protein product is CAIRGRAGPGYTF.

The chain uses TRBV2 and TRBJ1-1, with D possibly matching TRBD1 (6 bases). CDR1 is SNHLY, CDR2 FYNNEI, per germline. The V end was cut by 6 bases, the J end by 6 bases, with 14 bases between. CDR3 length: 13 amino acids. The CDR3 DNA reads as TGTGCCAGCAGGCCACAGGGAATGGCTGAAGCTTTCTTT. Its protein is CASRPQGMAEAFF.

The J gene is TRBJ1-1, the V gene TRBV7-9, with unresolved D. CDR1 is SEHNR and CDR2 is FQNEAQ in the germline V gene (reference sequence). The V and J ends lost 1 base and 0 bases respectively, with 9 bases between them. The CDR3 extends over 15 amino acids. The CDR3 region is CASSLEVGLNTEAFF. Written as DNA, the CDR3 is TGTGCCAGCAGCTTAGAAGTGGGCCTGAACACTGAAGCTTTCTTT.

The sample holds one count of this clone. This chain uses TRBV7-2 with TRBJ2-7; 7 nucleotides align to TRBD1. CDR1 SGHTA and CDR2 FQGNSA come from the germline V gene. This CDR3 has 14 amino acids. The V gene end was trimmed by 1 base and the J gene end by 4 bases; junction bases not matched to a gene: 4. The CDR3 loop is CASSLGDRKYEQYF. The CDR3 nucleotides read TGTGCCAGCAGCTTAGGGGACAGAAAGTACGAGCAGTACTTC. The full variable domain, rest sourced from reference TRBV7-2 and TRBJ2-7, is GAGVSQSPSNKVTEKGKDVELRCDPISGHTALYWYRQSLGQGLEFLIYFQGNSAPDKSGLPSDRFSAERTGGSVSTLTIQRTQQEDSAVYLCASSLGDRKYEQYFGPGTRLTVT.